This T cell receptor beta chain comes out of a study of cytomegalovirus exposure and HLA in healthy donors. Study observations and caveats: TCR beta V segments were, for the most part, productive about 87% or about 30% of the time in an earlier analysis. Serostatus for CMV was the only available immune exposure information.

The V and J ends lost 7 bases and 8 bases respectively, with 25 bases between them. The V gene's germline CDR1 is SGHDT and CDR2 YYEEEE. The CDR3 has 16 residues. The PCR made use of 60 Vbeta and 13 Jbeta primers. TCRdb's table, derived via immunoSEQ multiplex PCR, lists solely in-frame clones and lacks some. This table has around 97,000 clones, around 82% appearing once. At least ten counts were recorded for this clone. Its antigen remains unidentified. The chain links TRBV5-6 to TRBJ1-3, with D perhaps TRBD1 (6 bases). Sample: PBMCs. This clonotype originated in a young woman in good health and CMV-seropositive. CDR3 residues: CASAPGATGLGDTIYF. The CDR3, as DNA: TGTGCCAGCGCCCCAGGGGCAACAGGGCTGGGAGACACCATATATTTT.